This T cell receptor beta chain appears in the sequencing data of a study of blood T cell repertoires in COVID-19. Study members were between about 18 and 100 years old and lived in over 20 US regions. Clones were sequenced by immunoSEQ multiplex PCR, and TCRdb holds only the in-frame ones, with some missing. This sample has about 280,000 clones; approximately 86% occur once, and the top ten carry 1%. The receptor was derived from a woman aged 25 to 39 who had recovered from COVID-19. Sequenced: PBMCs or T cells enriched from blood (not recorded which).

This CDR3 is CASSPGVPSLYF. The CDR3 region has the DNA TGTGCCAGCAGTCCCGGGGTACCTAGCCTATACTTC. The chain couples TRBV28 to TRBJ2-4, with D possibly being TRBD2 (5 bases). The CDR3 extends over 12 amino acids. V lost 5 bases and J 16 bases, leaving 18 bases between the germline ends. CDR1 is MDHEN, CDR2 SYDVKM, per germline.